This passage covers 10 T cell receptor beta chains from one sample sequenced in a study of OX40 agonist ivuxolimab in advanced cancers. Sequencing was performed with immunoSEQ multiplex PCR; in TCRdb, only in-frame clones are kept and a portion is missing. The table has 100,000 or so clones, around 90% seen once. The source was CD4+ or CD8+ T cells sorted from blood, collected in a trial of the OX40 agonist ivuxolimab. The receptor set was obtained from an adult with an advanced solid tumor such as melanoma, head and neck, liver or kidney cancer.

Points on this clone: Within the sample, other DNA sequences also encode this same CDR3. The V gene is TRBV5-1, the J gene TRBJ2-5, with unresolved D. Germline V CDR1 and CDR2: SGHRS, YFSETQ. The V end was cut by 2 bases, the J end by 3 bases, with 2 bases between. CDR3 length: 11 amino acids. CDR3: CASSFEETQYF. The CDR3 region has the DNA TGCGCCAGCAGCTTCGAAGAGACCCAGTACTTC.

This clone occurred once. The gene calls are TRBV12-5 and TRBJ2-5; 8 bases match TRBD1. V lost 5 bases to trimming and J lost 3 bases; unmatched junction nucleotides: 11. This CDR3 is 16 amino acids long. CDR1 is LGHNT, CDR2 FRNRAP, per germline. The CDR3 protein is CASGPRRRGRKETQYF. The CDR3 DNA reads TGTGCTAGTGGTCCCCGCCGCAGGGGGCGGAAAGAGACCCAGTACTTC.

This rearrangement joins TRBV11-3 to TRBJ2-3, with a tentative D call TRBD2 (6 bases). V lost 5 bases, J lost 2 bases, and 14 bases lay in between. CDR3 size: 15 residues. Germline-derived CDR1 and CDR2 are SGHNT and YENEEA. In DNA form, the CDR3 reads TGTGCCAGCAGCCCAAAGGGACTTGCCACAGATACGCAGTATTTT. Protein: CASSPKGLATDTQYF.

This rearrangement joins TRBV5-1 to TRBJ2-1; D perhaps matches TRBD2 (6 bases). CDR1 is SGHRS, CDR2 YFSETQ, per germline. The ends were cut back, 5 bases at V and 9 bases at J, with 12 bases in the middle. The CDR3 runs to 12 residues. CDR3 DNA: TGCGCCAGCAGGGAAACTAGCAGTGAGCAGTTCTTC. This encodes CASRETSSEQFF.

The CDR3: CSVSGPQETQYF. As DNA, the CDR3 is TGCAGCGTTTCCGGGCCACAAGAGACCCAGTACTTC. The rearrangement uses TRBV29-1 and TRBJ2-5; D is ambiguous. The germline V gene encodes CDR1 SQVTM and CDR2 ANQGSEA. The CDR3 covers 12 residues. V lost 5 bases and J 2 bases, leaving 9 bases between the germline ends. Full variable domain (remainder filled in from reference TRBV29-1 and TRBJ2-5): SAVISQKPSRDICQRGTSLTIQCQVDSQVTMMFWYRQQPGQSLTLIATANQGSEATYESGFVIDKFPISRPNLTFSTLTVSNMSPEDSSIYLCSVSGPQETQYFGPGTRLLVL.

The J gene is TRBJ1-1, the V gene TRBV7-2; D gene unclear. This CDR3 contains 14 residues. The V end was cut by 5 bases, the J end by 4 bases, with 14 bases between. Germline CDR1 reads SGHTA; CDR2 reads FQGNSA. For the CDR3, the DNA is TGTGCCAGCAGCCTACCCGGGCGTAGCACTGAAGCTTTCTTT. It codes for CASSLPGRSTEAFF.

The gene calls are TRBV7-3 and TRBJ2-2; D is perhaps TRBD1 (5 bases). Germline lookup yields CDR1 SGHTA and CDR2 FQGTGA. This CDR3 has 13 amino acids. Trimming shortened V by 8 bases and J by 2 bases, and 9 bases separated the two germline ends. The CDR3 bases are TGTGCCAGCCTGGACATAAACACCGGGGAGCTGTTTTTT. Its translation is CASLDINTGELFF.

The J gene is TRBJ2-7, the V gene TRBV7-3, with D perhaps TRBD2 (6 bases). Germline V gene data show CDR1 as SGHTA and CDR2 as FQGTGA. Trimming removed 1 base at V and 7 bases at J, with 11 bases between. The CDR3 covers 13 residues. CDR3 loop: CASSLMKGGEQYF. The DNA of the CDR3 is TGTGCCAGCAGCTTAATGAAGGGAGGTGAGCAGTACTTC.

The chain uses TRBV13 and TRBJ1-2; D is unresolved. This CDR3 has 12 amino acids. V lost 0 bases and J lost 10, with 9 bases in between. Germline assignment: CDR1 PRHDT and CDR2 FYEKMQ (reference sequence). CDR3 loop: CASSLGRRSYTF. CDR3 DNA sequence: TGTGCCAGCAGCTTAGGGCGGCGTTCCTACACCTTC.

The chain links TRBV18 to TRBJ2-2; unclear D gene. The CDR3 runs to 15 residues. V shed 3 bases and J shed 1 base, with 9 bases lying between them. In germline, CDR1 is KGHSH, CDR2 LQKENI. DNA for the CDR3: TGTGCCAGCTCACCTGCCGTTTGGAACACCGGGGAGCTGTTTTTT. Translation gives CASSPAVWNTGELFF.